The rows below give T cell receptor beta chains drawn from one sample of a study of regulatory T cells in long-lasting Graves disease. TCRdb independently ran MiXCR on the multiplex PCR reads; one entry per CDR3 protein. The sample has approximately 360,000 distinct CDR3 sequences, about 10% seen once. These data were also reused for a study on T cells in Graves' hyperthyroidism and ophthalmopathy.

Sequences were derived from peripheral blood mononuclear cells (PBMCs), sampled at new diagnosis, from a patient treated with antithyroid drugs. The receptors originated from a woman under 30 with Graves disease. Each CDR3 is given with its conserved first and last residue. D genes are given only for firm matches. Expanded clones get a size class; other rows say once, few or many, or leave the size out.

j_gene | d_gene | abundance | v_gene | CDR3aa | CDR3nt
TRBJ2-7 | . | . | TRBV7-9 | CASSGTRATYERYF | TGTGCCAGCAGCGGAACCCGTGCTACCTACGAGCGGTACTTC
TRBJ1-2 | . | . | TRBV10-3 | CAISANRVEGGYTF | TGTGCCATCAGCGCTAACAGGGTAGAGGGCGGCTACACCTTC
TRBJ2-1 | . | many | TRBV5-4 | CASSLPRGGEQFF | TGTGCCAGCAGCTTGCCCAGAGGGGGTGAGCAGTTCTTC
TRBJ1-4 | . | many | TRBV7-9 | CASSRGEKLFF | TGTGCCAGCAGCCGAGGGGAAAAACTGTTTTTT
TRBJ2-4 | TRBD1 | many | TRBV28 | CASSPPSGQGHIQYF | TGTGCCAGCAGCCCCCCTTCGGGACAGGGTCACATTCAGTACTTC
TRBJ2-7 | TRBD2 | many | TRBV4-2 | CASSQDGLADVYEQYF | TGTGCCAGCAGCCAAGATGGACTAGCGGACGTCTACGAGCAGTACTTC
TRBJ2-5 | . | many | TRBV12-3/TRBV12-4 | CASSFGFQETQYF | TGTGCCAGCAGTTTCGGGTTCCAAGAGACCCAGTACTTC
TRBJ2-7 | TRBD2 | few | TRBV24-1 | CATSDPRGAYEQYF | TGTGCCACCAGTGATCCCCGGGGGGCCTACGAGCAGTACTTC
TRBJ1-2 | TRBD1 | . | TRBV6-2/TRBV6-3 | CASSPGQGQANYGYTF | TGTGCCAGCAGTCCTGGACAGGGCCAAGCTAACTATGGCTACACCTTC
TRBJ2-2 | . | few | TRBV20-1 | CSVGFTGELFF | TGCAGTGTAGGATTCACCGGGGAGCTGTTTTTT
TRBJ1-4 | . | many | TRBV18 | CASSPPDVSATNEKLFF | TGTGCCAGCTCACCACCGGACGTTTCCGCAACTAATGAAAAACTGTTTTTT
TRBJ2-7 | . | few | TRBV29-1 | CSVQTLYSYEQYF | TGCAGCGTCCAGACACTCTACTCCTACGAGCAGTACTTC
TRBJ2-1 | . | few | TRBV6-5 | CASSYGGAHNEQFF | TGTGCCAGCAGTTACGGGGGGGCCCACAATGAGCAGTTCTTC
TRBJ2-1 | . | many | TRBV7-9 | CASSLVKLEGLRARFEQFF | TGTGCCAGCAGCTTAGTAAAATTGGAGGGACTCCGAGCTCGTTTTGAGCAGTTCTTC
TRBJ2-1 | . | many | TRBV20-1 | CSARDEARRLAQFF | TGCAGTGCTAGAGATGAGGCTAGAAGGTTAGCGCAGTTCTTC
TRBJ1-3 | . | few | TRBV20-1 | CSAPKTGSGNTIYF | TGCAGCGCGCCAAAAACAGGTTCTGGAAACACCATATATTTT
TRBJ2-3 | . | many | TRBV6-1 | CASSYRIGGDTQYF | TGTGCCAGCAGCTACCGTATCGGGGGAGATACGCAGTATTTT
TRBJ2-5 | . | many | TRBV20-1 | CSFLRETQYF | TGCTCTTTCCTGAGGGAGACCCAGTACTTC
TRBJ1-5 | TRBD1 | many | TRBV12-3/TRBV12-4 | CASSPLTGGISNQPQHF | TGTGCCAGCAGTCCCTTGACAGGGGGCATTAGCAATCAGCCCCAGCATTTT
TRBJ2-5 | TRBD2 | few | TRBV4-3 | CASSRLAGVQETQYF | TGCGCCAGCAGCCGTCTAGCGGGGGTCCAAGAGACCCAGTACTTC
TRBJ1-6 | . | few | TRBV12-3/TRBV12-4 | CASREGSSPLHF | TGTGCCAGCAGGGAGGGTAGTTCACCCCTCCACTTT
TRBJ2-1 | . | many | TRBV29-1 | CSVERPDRNYNEQFF | TGCAGCGTTGAAAGACCGGACAGAAACTACAATGAGCAGTTCTTC
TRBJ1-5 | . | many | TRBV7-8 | CASTLLEGQPQHF | TGTGCCAGCACCCTACTAGAAGGTCAGCCCCAGCATTTT
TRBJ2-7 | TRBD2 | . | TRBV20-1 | CSAPPDLRGGWGEQYF | TGCAGTGCTCCCCCAGATTTGCGGGGGGGCTGGGGCGAGCAGTACTTC
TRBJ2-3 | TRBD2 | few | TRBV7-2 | CASSHPRGGGADTQYF | TGTGCCAGCAGCCACCCTCGGGGGGGCGGGGCAGATACGCAGTATTTT
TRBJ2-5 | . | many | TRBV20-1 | CSARPLVVGETQYF | TGCAGTGCTAGGCCATTGGTGGTCGGAGAGACCCAGTACTTC
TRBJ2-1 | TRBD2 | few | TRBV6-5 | CASSSITSGGLPRHNEQFF | TGTGCCAGCAGTTCAATAACTAGCGGGGGACTACCCAGACACAATGAGCAGTTCTTC
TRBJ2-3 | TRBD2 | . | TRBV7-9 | CASSKTSGSDTLYF | TGTGCCAGCAGTAAAACTAGCGGGAGTGATACGCTGTATTTT
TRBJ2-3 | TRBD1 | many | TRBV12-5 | CASGFTGGNADTQYF | TGTGCTAGTGGTTTCACAGGGGGCAACGCAGATACGCAGTATTTT
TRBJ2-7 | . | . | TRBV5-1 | CASSLETGAYEQYF | TGCGCCAGCAGCTTGGAGACCGGGGCCTACGAGCAGTACTTC
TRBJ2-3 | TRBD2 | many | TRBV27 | CASSSLTSGYTDTQYF | TGTGCCAGCAGTTCTCTGACTAGCGGATACACAGATACGCAGTATTTT
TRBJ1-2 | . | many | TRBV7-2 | CASSLSYYGYTF | TGTGCCAGCAGCCTCAGCTATTACGGCTACACCTTC
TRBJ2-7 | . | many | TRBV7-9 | CASSRDGGSRVYEQYF | TGTGCCAGCAGCCGGGACGGCGGCTCAAGAGTCTACGAGCAGTACTTC
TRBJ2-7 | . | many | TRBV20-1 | CSARDWQASYEQYF | TGCAGTGCTAGAGATTGGCAAGCGAGCTACGAGCAGTACTTC
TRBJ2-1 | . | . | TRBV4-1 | CASSQDRSYNEQFF | TGCGCCAGCAGCCAAGACAGGTCCTACAATGAGCAGTTCTTC
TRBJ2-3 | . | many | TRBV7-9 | CASSGQSTDTQYF | TGCGCCAGCAGCGGACAGAGCACAGATACGCAGTATTTT
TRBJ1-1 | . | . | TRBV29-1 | CSVWRRSSNTEAFF | TGCAGCGTTTGGCGCAGGTCGTCGAACACTGAAGCTTTCTTT
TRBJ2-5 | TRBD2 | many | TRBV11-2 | CASSSPSGRLWETQYF | TGTGCCAGCAGCTCACCTAGCGGGAGATTGTGGGAGACCCAGTACTTC
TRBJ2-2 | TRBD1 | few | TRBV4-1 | CASSRRTGRTGELFF | TGCGCCAGCAGCCGGAGGACAGGGCGCACCGGGGAGCTGTTTTTT
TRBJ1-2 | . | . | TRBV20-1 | CSVLRGDTVNYGYTF | TGCAGTGTTCTACGGGGGGACACCGTTAACTATGGCTACACCTTC
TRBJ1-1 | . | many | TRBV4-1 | CASSQVRGGTEAFF | TGCGCCAGCAGCCAAGTTCGGGGGGGGACTGAAGCTTTCTTT
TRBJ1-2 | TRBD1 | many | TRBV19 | CATVDRGGVGYGYTF | TGTGCCACCGTCGACAGGGGCGGGGTAGGCTATGGCTACACCTTC
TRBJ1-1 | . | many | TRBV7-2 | CASSSYRALGTEAFF | TGTGCCAGCAGCTCGTACAGGGCACTGGGGACTGAAGCTTTCTTT
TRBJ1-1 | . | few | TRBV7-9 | CASSLVLHGAFF | TGTGCCAGCAGCTTAGTTCTACATGGAGCTTTCTTT
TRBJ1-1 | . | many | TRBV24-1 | CATSDPTGTNTEAFF | TGTGCCACCAGTGACCCGACAGGCACGAACACTGAAGCTTTCTTT
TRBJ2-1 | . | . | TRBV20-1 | CSARGGGGGSYNEQFF | TGCAGTGCTAGAGGGGGGGGCGGTGGATCCTACAATGAGCAGTTCTTC
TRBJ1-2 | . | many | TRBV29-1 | CSVEDPAAADYGYTF | TGCAGCGTTGAAGATCCAGCGGCGGCCGACTATGGCTACACCTTC
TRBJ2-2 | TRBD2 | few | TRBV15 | CATSNRGLAGPGELFF | TGTGCCACCAGCAACCGAGGACTAGCTGGTCCCGGGGAGCTGTTTTTT